The entry below gives a single T cell receptor beta chain sequence along with its context. The ends were cut back, 3 bases at V and 5 bases at J, with 13 bases in the middle. Germline V lookup: CDR1 KGHSH, CDR2 LQKENI. The CDR3 runs 14 residues. The sample originates from a study of blood T cell repertoires in COVID-19. The assay was immunoSEQ multiplex PCR, and TCRdb's table has in-frame clones only and misses some. The table shows 110,000 to 150,000 clones, with over 80% occurring only once. This TCR was recovered from a woman in her forties or fifties with acute or convalescent COVID-19. Sequences were obtained from peripheral blood. The chain combines TRBV18 with TRBJ1-1; no clear D gene. The CDR3 here is CASSPGRERTEAFF. The CDR3 DNA reads TGTGCCAGCTCACCTGGGAGGGAGAGAACTGAAGCTTTCTTT.